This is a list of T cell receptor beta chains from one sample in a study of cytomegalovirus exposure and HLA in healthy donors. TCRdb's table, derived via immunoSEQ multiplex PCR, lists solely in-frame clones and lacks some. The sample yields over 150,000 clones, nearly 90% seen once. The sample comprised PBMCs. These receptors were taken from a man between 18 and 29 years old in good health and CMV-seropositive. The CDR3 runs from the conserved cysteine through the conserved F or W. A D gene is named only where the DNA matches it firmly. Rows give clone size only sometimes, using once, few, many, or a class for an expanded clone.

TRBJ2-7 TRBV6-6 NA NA CASSYPGQAGQYF TGTGCCAGCAGTTACCCCGGACAAGCAGGGCAGTACTTC
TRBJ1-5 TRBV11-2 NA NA CASSLTGLLSQPQHF TGTGCCAGCAGCTTAACGGGGTTGTTGAGTCAGCCCCAGCATTTT
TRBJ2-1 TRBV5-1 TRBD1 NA CASSLAKRDRVENEQFF TGCGCCAGCAGCTTGGCCAAGAGAGACAGGGTTGAGAATGAGCAGTTCTTC
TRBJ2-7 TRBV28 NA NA CASHVGRGSYEQYF TGTGCCAGCCACGTGGGGAGGGGGTCCTACGAGCAGTACTTC
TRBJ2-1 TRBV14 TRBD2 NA CASSQNIRAGGTDEQFF TGTGCCAGCAGCCAAAACATAAGAGCGGGAGGAACAGATGAGCAGTTCTTC
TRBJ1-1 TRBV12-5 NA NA CASGLQGFTEAFF TGTGCTAGTGGTCTGCAGGGGTTCACTGAAGCTTTCTTT
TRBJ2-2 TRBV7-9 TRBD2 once CASSLVSGTANTGELFF TGTGCCAGCAGCTTAGTTAGCGGGACTGCGAACACCGGGGAGCTGTTTTTT
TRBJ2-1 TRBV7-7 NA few CASSFGGTNEQFF TGTGCTAGCAGCTTCGGCGGGACGAATGAGCAGTTCTTC
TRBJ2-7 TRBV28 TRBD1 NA CASSNRDRVLGYEQYF TGTGCCAGCAGTAACCGGGACAGGGTGTTAGGCTACGAGCAGTACTTC
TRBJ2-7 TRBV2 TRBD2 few CASSPIPGLALPSYEQYF TGTGCCAGCTCCCCGATTCCGGGACTAGCCCTACCCTCCTACGAGCAGTACTTC
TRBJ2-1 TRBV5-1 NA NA CASSLGGNIYNEQFF TGCGCCAGCAGCTTAGGGGGAAACATCTACAATGAGCAGTTCTTC
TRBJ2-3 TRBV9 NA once CASSVRGTGITSTDTQYF TGTGCCAGCAGCGTAAGAGGAACAGGGATAACTAGCACAGATACGCAGTATTTT
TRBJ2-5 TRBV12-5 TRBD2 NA CASGLGAGGGQETQYF TGTGCTAGTGGTTTGGGGGCGGGAGGGGGGCAAGAGACCCAGTACTTC
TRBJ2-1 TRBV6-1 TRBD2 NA CASREGLAGGLYNEQFF TGTGCCAGCAGGGAAGGACTAGCGGGAGGACTCTACAATGAGCAGTTCTTC
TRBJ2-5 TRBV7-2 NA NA CASSLLPAGIQETQYF TGTGCCAGCAGCCTCCTCCCGGCGGGAATCCAAGAGACCCAGTACTTC
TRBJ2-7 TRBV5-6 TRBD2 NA CASSLAGGIYEQYF TGTGCCAGCAGCTTGGCCGGGGGGATCTACGAGCAGTACTTC
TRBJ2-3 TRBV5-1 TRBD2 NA CASSLEVGAGGGRTQYF TGCGCCAGCAGCTTGGAGGTCGGCGCGGGGGGGGGCCGAACGCAGTATTTT
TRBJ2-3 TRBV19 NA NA CASREEGTDTQYF TGTGCCAGTAGAGAGGAGGGGACAGATACGCAGTATTTT
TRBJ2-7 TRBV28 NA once CASRKQARSYEQYF TGTGCCAGCAGAAAACAGGCGAGGAGCTACGAGCAGTACTTC
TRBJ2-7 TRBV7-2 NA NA CASSLMRSSYEQYF TGTGCCAGCAGCTTAATGCGGAGCTCCTACGAGCAGTACTTC
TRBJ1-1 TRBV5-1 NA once CASSLAALRDTEAFF TGCGCCAGCAGCTTGGCTGCGCTACGGGACACTGAAGCTTTCTTT
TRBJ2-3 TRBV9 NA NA CASSVGHSTDTQYF TGTGCCAGCAGCGTAGGGCATAGCACAGATACGCAGTATTTT
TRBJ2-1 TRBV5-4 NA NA CASSLGGNSYNEQFF TGTGCCAGCAGCTTGGGCGGGAACTCCTACAATGAGCAGTTCTTC
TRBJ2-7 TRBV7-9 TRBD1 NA CASSLAGQGYSYEQYF TGTGCCAGCAGCTTGGCGGGACAGGGATACTCCTACGAGCAGTACTTC
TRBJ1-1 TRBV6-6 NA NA CASSYSGRNTEAFF TGTGCCAGCAGTTACTCAGGGAGGAACACTGAAGCTTTCTTT
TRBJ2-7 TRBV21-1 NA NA CAILQAGGNYEQYF TGTGCCATCTTACAGGCTGGCGGGAACTACGAGCAGTACTTC